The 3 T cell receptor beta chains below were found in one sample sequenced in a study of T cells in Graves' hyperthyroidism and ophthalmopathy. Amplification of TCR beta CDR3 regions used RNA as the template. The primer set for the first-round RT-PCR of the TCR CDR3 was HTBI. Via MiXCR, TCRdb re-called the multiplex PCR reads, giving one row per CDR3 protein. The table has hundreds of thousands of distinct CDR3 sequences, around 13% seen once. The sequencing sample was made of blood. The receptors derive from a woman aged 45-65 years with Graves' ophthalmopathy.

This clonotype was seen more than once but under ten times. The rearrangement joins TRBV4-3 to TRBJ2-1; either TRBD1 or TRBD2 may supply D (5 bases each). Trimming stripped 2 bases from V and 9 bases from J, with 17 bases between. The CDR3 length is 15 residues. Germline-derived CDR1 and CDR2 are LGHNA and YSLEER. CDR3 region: CASSQLGTVGSEQFF. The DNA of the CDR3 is TGCGCCAGCAGCCAACTAGGGACCGTGGGGAGTGAGCAGTTCTTC.

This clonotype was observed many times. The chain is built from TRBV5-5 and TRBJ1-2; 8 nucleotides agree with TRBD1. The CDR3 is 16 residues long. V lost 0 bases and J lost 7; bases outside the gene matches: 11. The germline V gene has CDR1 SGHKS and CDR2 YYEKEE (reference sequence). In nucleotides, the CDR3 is TGTGCCAGCAGCTTGGTCGGGCAGGGGGCGCGAAGTGGCTACACCTTC. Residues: CASSLVGQGARSGYTF.

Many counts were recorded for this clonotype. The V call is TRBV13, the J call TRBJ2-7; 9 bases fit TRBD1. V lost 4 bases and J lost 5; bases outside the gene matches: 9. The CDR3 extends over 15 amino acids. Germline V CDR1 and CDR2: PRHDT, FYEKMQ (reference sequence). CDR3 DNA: TGTGCCAGCAGCTCCCTGGACAGGGGAGCACACGAGCAGTACTTC. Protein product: CASSSLDRGAHEQYF.